The subject of this entry is one T cell receptor beta chain. The CDR3 has 15 residues. Trimming left V 7 bases short and J 3 bases short, with 18 bases between. Germline values: CDR1 SGDLS, CDR2 YYNGEE. Original processing methods: Estimates of nucleated cell counts were drawn from the amplification of reference gene primers. TCRdb's copy holds only in-frame clones and misses some; the assay was immunoSEQ multiplex PCR. The V and J calls and clone size are taken from that table; D and trimming were inferred from the DNA. The sample records over 250,000 clones, roughly 89% being singletons. The data derive from a study of blood T cell repertoires in COVID-19. About the study: Material from acute and convalescent COVID-19 was sourced from the United States, Italy and Spain. PBMCs, B-cell-depleted T cells, or T cells were the source of the cDNA or gDNA that made up the material.

The chain carries TRBV9 and TRBJ2-3, with TRBD1 as a possible D gene (7 bases). This receptor was identified in a man aged 50-60 years with acute or convalescent COVID-19. Sample: peripheral blood. Here the CDR3 reads CASQGGPGETDTQYF. The CDR3 DNA is TGTGCCAGCCAGGGGGGCCCGGGGGAAACAGATACGCAGTATTTT.